Each of the 25 T cell receptor beta chains below was sequenced from the same sample in a study of PD-1 blockade in classical Hodgkin lymphoma. Time point defined: cycle 4 day 1 (C4D1), after five to seven weeks of nivolumab. Patients all relapsed after autologous stem cell transplantation, and there was variation in brentuximab vedotin exposure. Clones were read by immunoSEQ multiplex PCR, and TCRdb kept only the in-frame ones, dropping some. The sample shows tens of thousands of clones, around nine tenths of them seen only once. The starting material was peripheral blood mononuclear cells (PBMCs), obtained before the fourth cycle of nivolumab. The source of these receptors is a human donor with classical Hodgkin lymphoma.

This chain joins TRBV28 and TRBJ1-5; a weak D match, TRBD1 (5 bases). V shed 3 bases and J shed 6 bases, with 15 bases lying between them. Germline V lookup: CDR1 MDHEN, CDR2 SYDVKM. The CDR3 contains 15 residues. The CDR3 reads CASSFGRGAFQPQHF. CDR3 nucleotides: TGTGCCAGCAGTTTTGGTAGGGGCGCGTTTCAGCCCCAGCATTTT.

The chain has TRBV9 and TRBJ2-5; D unclear. The CDR3 covers 14 residues. V was trimmed by 0 bases and J by 2 bases, leaving 8 bases between them. The germline V gene encodes CDR1 SGDLS and CDR2 YYNGEE. This CDR3 is CASSVGVGQETQYF. The CDR3, as DNA: TGTGCCAGCAGCGTAGGGGTGGGGCAAGAGACCCAGTACTTC.

This chain links TRBV10-1 with TRBJ2-5; D tentatively fits TRBD1 or TRBD2 (5 bases each). The tail of the sequence fits TRBJ2-7 better, so the J call may be wrong. Germline CDR1 and CDR2: WNHNN and SYGVQD (reference sequence). This CDR3 region has 14 residues. CDR3: CASSEGTYSYEQYF. The CDR3 DNA sequence: TGCGCCAGCAGTGAGGGGACCTACTCCTACGAGCAGTACTTC.

J is TRBJ2-1 and V is TRBV12-5; 10 bases map to TRBD1. From germline, CDR1 is LGHNT and CDR2 FRNRAP. Losses at the gene ends were 2 bases for V and 3 bases for J; bases not matched to a gene: 7. This CDR3 comprises 17 residues. CDR3 region: CASGLSLDRGFYNEQFF. The CDR3 nucleotides are TGTGCTAGTGGTTTGTCCTTGGACAGGGGGTTCTACAATGAGCAGTTCTTC.

The gene calls are TRBV5-1 and TRBJ2-1; 13 nucleotides align to TRBD2. This CDR3 contains 18 residues. The V segment lost 4 bases and the J segment 6 bases; nucleotides outside the gene matches: 13. CDR1 is SGHRS and CDR2 is YFSETQ in the germline V gene. The CDR3 spells CASSRGTGTSGNGNEQFF. CDR3 in DNA: TGCGCCAGCAGCCGTGGAACCGGGACTAGCGGGAACGGCAATGAGCAGTTCTTC.

This sequence joins TRBV15 and TRBJ2-5; D perhaps matches TRBD1 (5 bases). Germline CDR1 LNHNV, CDR2 YYDKDF (reference sequence). The CDR3 sequence is 14 residues long. Trimming removed 5 bases from V and 4 bases from J, with 14 bases in between. The CDR3, as DNA: TGTGCCACCAGCCCTGCGATTGGGGCAGAGACCCAGTACTTC. It codes for CATSPAIGAETQYF.

The rearrangement links TRBV28 to TRBJ2-7; 7 bases are shared with TRBD1. CDR3 length equals 18 residues. Per germline, CDR1 MDHEN and CDR2 SYDVKM. Germline trimming cut 3 bases from V and 1 base from J; bases unmatched to any gene: 15. The CDR3 loop is CASSFLLDLNRGSYEQYF. The CDR3 nucleotides read TGTGCCAGCAGTTTCTTACTAGACTTGAACAGGGGATCCTACGAGCAGTACTTC. Together with reference TRBV28 and TRBJ2-7, the CDR3 gives the full variable domain: DVKVTQSSRYLVKRTGEKVFLECVQDMDHENMFWYRQDPGLGLRLIYFSYDVKMKEKGDIPEGYSVSREKKERFSLILESASTNQTSMYLCASSFLLDLNRGSYEQYFGPGTRLTVT.

The chain couples TRBV7-9 to TRBJ1-4; tentative D call: TRBD1 (6 bases). V lost 5 bases and J lost 0, with 16 bases in between. CDR3 size: 17 residues. CDR1 and CDR2 (germline): SEHNR, FQNEAQ (reference sequence). The CDR3 sequence is CASSLGGRTATNEKLFF. CDR3 nucleotide sequence: TGTGCCAGCAGCCTCGGTGGACGGACAGCAACTAATGAAAAACTGTTTTTT.

The genes are TRBV11-2 and TRBJ1-1; D may be TRBD1 (5 bases). The V end lost 2 bases, the J end lost 5 bases, and 15 bases lay between the germline ends. Germline V CDR1 and CDR2: SGHAT, FQNNGV. The CDR3 covers 15 residues. The CDR3 DNA follows: TGTGCCAGCAGCTTACAACAGGCACCGGGGACTGAAGCTTTCTTT. Protein: CASSLQQAPGTEAFF.

The chain is built from TRBV6-1 and TRBJ2-7, with D perhaps matching TRBD1 (6 bases). This CDR3 comprises 13 residues. Trimming removed 2 bases from V and 3 bases from J, with 8 bases in between. The germline CDR1 and CDR2 sequences are MNHNS and SASEGT. CDR3 nucleotides: TGTGCCAGCAGTGAAAACAGGGTCTACGAGCAGTACTTC. This translates into CASSENRVYEQYF.

The CDR3 region has the DNA TGCGCCAGCAGCTTGACCAGGACAGGGGTAAATGAGCAGTTCTTC. Residues: CASSLTRTGVNEQFF. The chain uses TRBV5-1 and TRBJ2-1, with 9 bases fitting TRBD1. V lost 1 base, J lost 7 bases, and 6 bases stayed unmatched. The length of the CDR3 is 15 residues. Germline V gene lookup returns CDR1 SGHRS and CDR2 YFSETQ.

This clone was seen a single time. The chain couples TRBV29-1 to TRBJ2-2, with TRBD2 matching over 7 bases. V lost 6 bases and J lost 6; bases outside the gene matches: 1. This CDR3 is 11 amino acids long. Germline CDR1 and CDR2: SQVTM and ANQGSEA. CDR3 DNA sequence: TGCAGCGTAGGACTAGCCGGGGAGCTGTTTTTT. As protein: CSVGLAGELFF.

CDR3 in amino acids: CASRGDSPEQYF. The CDR3 DNA is TGTGCCAGTCGGGGGGATTCACCCGAGCAGTACTTC. The gene calls are TRBV19 and TRBJ2-5; 7 positions match TRBD2. The J call may be wrong; the DNA end is better matched by TRBJ2-7. The CDR3 runs to 12 residues. CDR1 LNHDA and CDR2 SQIVND come from the germline V gene (reference sequence).

The V and J genes are TRBV10-1 and TRBJ2-5; a weak D match, TRBD2 (6 bases). CDR1 is WNHNN, CDR2 SYGVQD, per germline (reference sequence). The CDR3 totals 16 residues. The ends were cut back, 4 bases at V and 4 bases at J, with 19 bases in the middle. The CDR3 here is CASSGNSGLQRETQYF. The CDR3 nucleotides are TGCGCCAGCAGTGGCAACTCGGGACTGCAGAGAGAGACCCAGTACTTC.

The V and J genes are TRBV5-8 and TRBJ1-4; TRBD1 agrees at 7 bases. J was trimmed by 5 bases and V by 4 bases; bases with no gene match: 8. CDR3 length: 15 residues. Germline-derived CDR1 and CDR2 are SGHTS and YDEGEE. CDR3 loop: CASSLPGTANEKLFF. CDR3 coding DNA: TGTGCCAGCAGCCTCCCCGGGACAGCAAATGAAAAACTGTTTTTT.

The chain couples TRBV18 to TRBJ1-2; the D is unclear. The V end was cut by 2 bases, the J end by 2 bases, with 9 bases between. Germline V gene lookup returns CDR1 KGHSH and CDR2 LQKENI. The CDR3 sequence is 14 residues long. DNA of the CDR3: TGTGCCAGCTCACCAGACCAACTCAACTATGGCTACACCTTC. Translated: CASSPDQLNYGYTF.

This chain connects TRBV13 to TRBJ1-4; weak D call: TRBD1 (6 bases). This CDR3 is 16 amino acids long. The ends were cut back, 2 bases at V and 8 bases at J, with 18 bases in the middle. Per germline, CDR1 PRHDT and CDR2 FYEKMQ (reference sequence). CDR3 sequence: CASSLTRGAALEKLFF. For the CDR3, the DNA is TGTGCCAGCAGCTTAACCCGGGGGGCGGCCCTGGAAAAACTGTTTTTT.

The chain couples TRBV7-9 to TRBJ1-1; unclear D gene. Germline CDR1 is SEHNR and CDR2 is FQNEAQ (reference sequence). The CDR3 contains 14 residues. Trimming left V 5 bases short and J 2 bases short, with 12 bases between. The CDR3 loop reads CASSLRRENTEAFF. In DNA, the CDR3 is TGTGCCAGCAGCCTTAGAAGGGAAAACACTGAAGCTTTCTTT.

The DNA for the CDR3 is TGTGCCAGCAGTTCACGCAGGGAGGAGACCCAGTACTTC. Amino acids: CASSSRREETQYF. The gene calls are TRBV5-8 and TRBJ2-5; D might be TRBD1 or TRBD2, each matching 5 bases. The CDR3 is 13 residues long. Germline CDR1 and CDR2: SGHTS and YDEGEE. V gave up 5 bases and J gave up 5 bases, with 13 bases separating them. Full variable domain (remainder filled in from reference TRBV5-8 and TRBJ2-5): EAGVTQSPTHLIKTRGQQATLRCSPISGHTSVYWYQQALGLGLQFLLWYDEGEERNRGNFPPRFSGRQFPNYSSELNVNALELEDSALYLCASSSRREETQYFGPGTRLLVL.

This chain links TRBV28 with TRBJ2-7; a weak D match, TRBD2 (5 bases). Germline CDR1 is MDHEN and CDR2 is SYDVKM. This CDR3 is built from 14 residues. Trimming stripped 3 bases from V and 10 bases from J, with 19 bases between. The CDR3 region is CASSFSLGVAPQYF. As DNA, the CDR3 is TGTGCCAGCAGTTTCTCTCTCGGGGTAGCGCCACAGTACTTC.

For this clone: This specimen includes other DNA sequences encoding the same CDR3. The CDR3 DNA sequence: TGTGCCAGCAGTGAGTTGGGAGATACGCAGTATTTT. Protein: CASSELGDTQYF. This chain uses TRBV2 with TRBJ2-3; no firm D call. In germline, CDR1 is SNHLY, CDR2 FYNNEI. The CDR3 covers 12 residues. V was pared by 3 bases and J by 5 bases, with 6 bases between.

The chain has TRBV28 and TRBJ2-3; perhaps TRBD2 as D (6 bases). The ends were cut back, 5 bases at V and 1 base at J, with 13 bases in the middle. Germline CDR1 is MDHEN and CDR2 is SYDVKM. The length of the CDR3 is 15 residues. CDR3 DNA: TGTGCCAGCAGTCCCTGGGGGGTGGGCACAGATACGCAGTATTTT. Its translation is CASSPWGVGTDTQYF.

V and J are TRBV4-2 and TRBJ1-3; D is ambiguous. The CDR3 length is 15 residues. In germline, CDR1 is LGHNA, CDR2 YNFKEQ. Trimming stripped 1 base from V and 4 bases from J, with 11 bases between. CDR3 region: CASSQGTGSGNTIYF. The CDR3 DNA reads as TGTGCCAGCAGCCAAGGAACCGGTTCAGGAAACACCATATATTTT.

V is TRBV6-5 and J is TRBJ1-2, with a possible D match to TRBD1 (6 bases). The CDR3 sequence is 12 residues long. Germline V lookup: CDR1 MNHEY, CDR2 SVGAGI. V was pared by 0 bases and J by 7 bases, with 6 bases between. The CDR3 coding sequence is TGTGCCAGCAGTTACTCCAGGGGTGGCTACACCTTC. It is translated as CASSYSRGGYTF.

The rearrangement uses TRBV9 and TRBJ2-1; 8 nucleotides match TRBD2. The CDR3 is 16 residues long. V shed 0 bases, J shed 2 bases, and the junction held 4 bases outside the gene matches. Germline V gene sequence: CDR1 SGDLS, CDR2 YYNGEE. The CDR3 sequence is CASSVGAGAPYNEQFF. The CDR3 coding sequence is TGTGCCAGCAGCGTAGGAGCGGGAGCCCCCTACAATGAGCAGTTCTTC.